This entry is about one T cell receptor beta chain. Sample contribution per patient ranged from 1 to 8, covering pretreatment and on-treatment. The CDR3 has 12 amino acids. Trimming cost V 2 bases and J 8 bases, with 12 bases left between them. Germline CDR1 is GTSNPN and CDR2 is SVGIG (reference sequence). Repertoires were generated with immunoSEQ multiplex PCR, while TCRdb's copy carries only in-frame clones and drops some. This sample has 28,000 or so clones, with approximately 86% found just once. The data were obtained in a study of PD-L1 blockade in urothelial cancer. On the study more broadly: Analysis of blood occurred 3 weeks (second dose) and 6 weeks after treatment start.

The TCR originated in a man aged 60 to 75 with urothelial cancer. This specimen consisted of PBMCs, obtained around atezolizumab (anti-PD-L1) treatment. The chain recombines TRBV30 with TRBJ1-2; a weak D match, TRBD1 (6 bases). CDR3 nucleotide sequence: TGTGCCTGGAGTCCCCGGGGGGGCGGCTACACCTTC. Its protein is CAWSPRGGGYTF.